One T cell receptor (beta chain) is described in this entry. Clones were sequenced by immunoSEQ multiplex PCR, and TCRdb holds only the in-frame ones, with some missing. The repertoire consists of roughly 120,000 clones, with about 86% occurring once and the leading ten covering about 2%. The data originate from a study of blood T cell repertoires in COVID-19. As for the study in general: Whether acute or convalescent, the COVID-19 samples came from the United States, Italy and Spain.

V gave up 6 bases and J gave up 7 bases; unmatched junction bases: 7. The CDR3 spans 14 residues. Germline CDR1 MDHEN, CDR2 SYDVKM. This chain joins TRBV28 and TRBJ1-4, with 8 bases matching TRBD1. Sequencing was carried out using peripheral blood. This TCR was sampled from a woman aged 45-65 years with acute or convalescent COVID-19. The CDR3 is CASSQDRAGEKLFF. The CDR3 nucleotides read TGTGCCAGCAGCCAGGACAGGGCGGGTGAAAAACTGTTTTTT.